The clone carrying this T cell receptor beta chain occurred a few times. The antigen remains undetermined. The data belong to a study of beta chain features in type 1 diabetes. The study, taken as a whole, reports: In cDNA sequencing, cells with high TCR expression could be over-represented.

Expressed TCRB transcripts were sequenced because the isolated RNA had all been reverse transcribed beforehand. Here immunoSEQ multiplex PCR was the method, and the copy in TCRdb shows in-frame clones only, minus some. The table lists just under 150,000 clones, roughly a tenth of them singletons. The CDR3 runs to 16 residues. Germline-derived CDR1 and CDR2 are SGHTA and FQGNSA. Germline trimming cut 5 bases from V and 2 bases from J; bases unmatched to any gene: 4. The chain joins TRBV7-2 to TRBJ2-6; 9 nucleotides line up with TRBD1. The sequence was obtained from a man between 18 and 29 years old in good health. Sequenced: naive CD4+ T cells from blood. Here the CDR3 reads CASSRGDRAGANVLTF. DNA of the CDR3: TGTGCCAGCAGCCGGGGGGACAGGGCTGGGGCCAACGTCCTGACTTTC.